This T cell receptor beta chain was recovered during a study of CD8 T cells in Susac syndrome. About the research overall: Each patient with Susac syndrome, at the time of blood draw, was therapy-naive, on corticosteroids, or on intravenous immunoglobulin alone.

V trimming: 2 bases; J trimming: 5 bases; junction bases outside the gene matches: 6. Germline-derived CDR1 and CDR2 are LNHNV and YYDKDF (reference sequence). The CDR3 is 15 amino acids. This clonotype was observed once. Random hexamers served to reverse transcribe roughly 0.45 to 1 ug RNA. TCRdb re-analysed the immunoSEQ multiplex PCR reads in MiXCR, keeping a single row per CDR3 protein. This table holds under 85,000 distinct CDR3 sequences, approximately 95% found once. Sequences were obtained from CD8+ T cells from PBMCs. The gene calls are TRBV15 and TRBJ2-7; 10 bases line up with TRBD2. The TCR originated in a human donor with Susac syndrome. CDR3 loop: CATSRFSGGPNEQYF. Written as DNA, the CDR3 is TGTGCCACCAGCAGATTTAGCGGGGGGCCCAACGAGCAGTACTTC.